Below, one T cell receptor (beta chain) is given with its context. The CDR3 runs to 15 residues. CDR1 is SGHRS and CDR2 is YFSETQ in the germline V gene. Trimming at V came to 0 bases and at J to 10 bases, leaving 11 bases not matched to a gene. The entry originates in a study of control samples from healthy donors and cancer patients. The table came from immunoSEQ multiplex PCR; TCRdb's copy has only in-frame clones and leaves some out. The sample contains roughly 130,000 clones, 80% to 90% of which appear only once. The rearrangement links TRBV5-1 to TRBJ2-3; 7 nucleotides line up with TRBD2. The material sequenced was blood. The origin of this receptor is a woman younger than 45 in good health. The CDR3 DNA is TGCGCCAGCAGCTTGGTTGCTAGCGGCACAGAGGCGCAGTATTTT. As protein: CASSLVASGTEAQYF.